This T cell receptor beta chain stems from a study of vaccination effects on CD4 cells after COVID-19. This clone was observed a single time. Antigen unknown. Study-wide results and caveats: No early post-infection timepoints were available in the study, which also included few convalescent patients.

The data were produced by immunoSEQ multiplex PCR, yet TCRdb's version contains in-frame clones alone and is incomplete. The sample lists tens of thousands of clones, about 78% occurring once. Sequencing in the ViraFEST assay came after antigen-specific CD4+ T cells had been expanded with viral peptide pools, which were used to stimulate PBMC. An approximately nine-day culture period preceded the isolation of CD4+ T cells. Each participant received a vaccine that was either BNT162b2 or mRNA-1273, given as two doses. A half-volume exchange with IL-2 medium occurred on days 3 and 7. Material: CD4+ T cells from PBMCs cultured with HCoV-OC43 spike peptides, obtained after COVID-19 vaccination. Subset in this sample: HCoV-OC43 spike overlapping peptide pool stimulation. This clonotype was sampled from a human donor who received a COVID-19 vaccine.

This CDR3 is CASSYAGQGSDTQYF. Written as DNA, the CDR3 is TGTGCCAGCAGTTACGCGGGACAGGGATCAGATACGCAGTATTTT. The gene calls are TRBV6-6 and TRBJ2-3; TRBD1 aligns across 9 bases. The V gene's germline CDR1 is MNHNY and CDR2 SVGAGI (reference sequence). CDR3 length equals 15 residues. V shed 2 bases, J shed 4 bases, and the junction held 4 bases outside the gene matches.